The 21 T cell receptor beta chains in this list originate from one sample, sequenced in a study of T cells in Graves' hyperthyroidism and ophthalmopathy. What was amplified from RNA transcripts were TCR beta CDR3 regions. The HTBI primer set was used in a first-round RT-PCR of the TCR CDR3. TCRdb re-analysed the multiplex PCR reads in MiXCR, keeping a single row per CDR3 protein. The sample yields more than 500,000 distinct CDR3 sequences, approximately 48% seen once. Source material: peripheral blood or thyroid tissue (not recorded which). These receptors were taken from an adult woman with Graves' disease, either hyperthyroidism or ophthalmopathy (not recorded which).

As concerns this clonotype: Compared with germline, one end of the junction differs, possibly owing to a read error. This sequence joins TRBV27 and TRBJ1-6; D is possibly TRBD1 (6 bases). Germline CDR1 MNHEY, CDR2 SMNVEV (reference sequence). The CDR3 sequence is 16 residues long. CDR3 sequence (DNA): TGTGCCAGCGGTACCGTGATTGGACAGAGGAATTCACCCTTCCACTTT. It translates to CASGTVIGQRNSPFHF.

This clonotype has at least ten counts. The rearrangement uses TRBV9 and TRBJ1-4; no clear D. With 3 bases removed from V and 8 bases from J, the gap between germline ends came to 11 bases. Germline lookup yields CDR1 SGDLS and CDR2 YYNGEE. The length of the CDR3 is 13 residues. As DNA, the CDR3 is TGTGCCAGCAGCGCAACCCCAGGCGAAAAACTGTTTTTT. This sequence encodes CASSATPGEKLFF. Combining the CDR3 with reference TRBV9 and TRBJ1-4 gives the whole variable domain DSGVTQTPKHLITATGQRVTLRCSPRSGDLSVYWYQQSLDQGLQFLIQYYNGEERAKGNILERFSAQQFPDLHSELNLSSLELGDSALYFCASSATPGEKLFFGSGTQLSVL.

The V and J genes are TRBV15 and TRBJ2-7; no clear D gene. CDR1 is LNHNV and CDR2 is YYDKDF in the germline V gene (reference sequence). The CDR3 is made up of 17 amino acids. Deletions cut 3 bases from V and 3 bases from J, with 21 bases between. CDR3 in amino acids: CATSSEKGSPSFYEQYF. CDR3 DNA sequence: TGTGCCACCAGCAGTGAGAAGGGTTCCCCATCATTCTACGAGCAGTACTTC.

This clonotype was counted ten times or more. The rearrangement joins TRBV2 to TRBJ1-6, with TRBD1 as a possible D gene (5 bases). Looked up from germline, CDR1 is SNHLY and CDR2 is FYNNEI. V shed 6 bases and J shed 6 bases, with 9 bases lying between them. CDR3 length: 13 residues. The CDR3 DNA is TGTGCCAGCAGAGCAGGGTTTAATTCACCCCTCCACTTT. It specifies CASRAGFNSPLHF.

The rearrangement joins TRBV7-2 to TRBJ2-7; 8 bases map to TRBD2. Germline-derived CDR1 and CDR2 are SGHTA and FQGNSA. CDR3 length equals 19 residues. V was pared by 4 bases and J by 2 bases, with 19 bases of the junction left unmatched. The CDR3 region has the DNA TGTGCCAGCAGCTCCCCTCGGGGGGGAGTCGCGGGTCCCGCCTACGAGCAGTACTTC. Encoded protein: CASSSPRGGVAGPAYEQYF.

This clonotype was observed at least ten times. The V gene is TRBV20-1, the J gene TRBJ2-2, with D perhaps TRBD1 or TRBD2 (5 bases each). The germline V gene encodes CDR1 DFQATT and CDR2 SNEGSKA (reference sequence). This CDR3 is 15 amino acids long. Deletions cut 5 bases from V and 2 bases from J, with 15 bases between. CDR3 coding DNA: TGCAGTGCTTTATCCTCCGGGACCAACACCGGGGAGCTGTTTTTT. This gives the protein CSALSSGTNTGELFF.

As for this clonotype: A much larger clone differs from this one at a single base, so this may be a read error. V and J are TRBV7-2 and TRBJ1-1; D is perhaps TRBD1 (6 bases). The germline V gene encodes CDR1 SGHTA and CDR2 FQGNSA. The V end was cut by 8 bases, the J end by 3 bases, with 16 bases between. The CDR3 consists of 14 residues. The CDR3 loop is CASGGGTRDTEAFF. The CDR3 DNA reads TGTGCCAGCGGGGGCGGGACACGGGACACTGAAGCTTTCTTT.

The chain links TRBV15 to TRBJ1-3; 11 bases line up with TRBD1. Germline V lookup: CDR1 LNHNV, CDR2 YYDKDF (reference sequence). The junction had 6 bases not matched to a gene; V was cut back by 4 bases and J by 1 base. The CDR3 length is 17 residues. CDR3 coding DNA: TGTGCCACCAGCAACCTGGGACAGGGGGTGTCTGGAAACACCATATATTTT. As protein: CATSNLGQGVSGNTIYF.

This chain links TRBV7-2 with TRBJ1-2; D gene unclear. The V end lost 7 bases, the J end lost 8 bases, and 14 bases lay between the germline ends. Germline lookup yields CDR1 SGHTA and CDR2 FQGNSA. There are 12 residues in the CDR3. The CDR3 DNA sequence: TGTGCCAGCACCGTCCTAGCCAGGGGCTACACCTTC. It translates to CASTVLARGYTF.

In nucleotides, the CDR3 is TGCAGCGCCAGAATGTCGGGGGGGATAAACATTCAGTACTTC. Its translation: CSARMSGGINIQYF. The V call is TRBV29-1, the J call TRBJ2-4; TRBD2 matches 8 bases. The CDR3 totals 14 residues. The germline CDR1 and CDR2 sequences are SQVTM and ANQGSEA. V shed 7 bases, J shed 6 bases, and the junction held 11 bases outside the gene matches.

V and J are TRBV7-9 and TRBJ1-1, with D possibly matching TRBD1 (5 bases). Trimming cost V 2 bases and J 0 bases, with 10 bases left between them. This CDR3 spans 15 amino acids. Germline CDR1 is SEHNR and CDR2 is FQNEAQ (reference sequence). The DNA for the CDR3 is TGTGCCAGCAGCTTATCGCAGGGCGTGAACACTGAAGCTTTCTTT. Translated, it gives CASSLSQGVNTEAFF.

This clonotype came up many times. The genes are TRBV7-6 and TRBJ2-7; D ambiguous. CDR1 SGHVS and CDR2 FNYEAQ come from the germline V gene. The CDR3 loop spans 12 amino acids. The V and J ends lost 4 bases and 7 bases respectively, with 11 bases between them. The CDR3 DNA follows: TGTGCCAGCAGCTCCGAACATGGGGAGCAGTACTTC. This sequence encodes CASSSEHGEQYF.

Only one count was recorded for this clonotype. V usage is TRBV19 and J usage is TRBJ2-5, with a weak D call TRBD1 (6 bases). V was pared by 5 bases and J by 1 base, with 11 bases between. CDR3 length: 14 residues. Germline assignment: CDR1 LNHDA and CDR2 SQIVND (reference sequence). The CDR3 nucleotides are TGTGCCAGTAGTTTCAGACAGGCCCAAGAGACCCAGTACTTC. Translated: CASSFRQAQETQYF.

The gene calls are TRBV15 and TRBJ1-4; D is perhaps TRBD1 (5 bases). Germline V gene data show CDR1 as LNHNV and CDR2 as YYDKDF (reference sequence). With 2 bases removed from V and 2 bases from J, the gap between germline ends came to 6 bases. The CDR3 extends over 14 amino acids. CDR3 DNA sequence: TGTGCCACCAGCAGACAGGGTACTAATGAAAAACTGTTTTTT. Protein product: CATSRQGTNEKLFF.

This clonotype was seen ten or more times. The CDR3 protein is CASSLGGTSGRGNEQYF. The CDR3 coding sequence is TGTGCCAGCAGCTTAGGTGGGACTAGCGGGAGAGGAAACGAGCAGTACTTC. This rearrangement joins TRBV7-9 to TRBJ2-7; TRBD2 agrees at 14 bases. The CDR3 is 17 residues long. The V segment lost 1 base and the J segment 5 bases; nucleotides outside the gene matches: 7. Germline V gene lookup returns CDR1 SEHNR and CDR2 FQNEAQ (reference sequence). Together with reference TRBV7-9 and TRBJ2-7, the CDR3 gives the full variable domain: DTGVSQNPRHKITKRGQNVTFRCDPISEHNRLYWYRQTLGQGPEFLTYFQNEAQLEKSRLLSDRFSAERPKGSFSTLEIQRTEQGDSAMYLCASSLGGTSGRGNEQYFGPGTRLTVT.

The V and J genes are TRBV25-1 and TRBJ1-1, with 9 bases identical to TRBD1. The V gene's germline CDR1 is MGHDK and CDR2 SYGVNS. This CDR3 is 14 amino acids long. With V trimmed by 8 bases and J by 6 bases, 10 bases remained unmatched. The CDR3 reads CASLPQGAIAEAFF. The CDR3 region has the DNA TGTGCCAGCTTGCCACAGGGGGCGATCGCTGAAGCTTTCTTT.

This clonotype was counted only a few times. The chain is built from TRBV12-3 or TRBV12-4 and TRBJ2-2; 7 bases align to TRBD2. The CDR3 has 15 residues. V shed 5 bases and J 4 bases; nucleotides not matched to a gene: 7. The CDR3 DNA follows: TGTGCCAGCAGTCCTCGGAGCGGGGCCACCGGGGAGCTGTTTTTT. As protein: CASSPRSGATGELFF.

This clonotype was seen at least ten times. V gene TRBV4-1 combines with J gene TRBJ2-5; 7 nucleotides align to TRBD2. Germline V gives CDR1 MGHRA, CDR2 YSYEKL. V shed 5 bases and J 4 bases; nucleotides not matched to a gene: 4. The CDR3 is 13 residues long. CDR3 coding DNA: TGCGCCAGCAGCGTACCGGGGGGAGAGACCCAGTACTTC. Translating gives CASSVPGGETQYF.

The table lists this clonotype with a few counts. V usage is TRBV29-1 and J usage is TRBJ1-2; D perhaps matches TRBD1 (5 bases). V was shortened by 0 bases and J by 6 bases, with 11 bases between the two germline ends. The CDR3 is made up of 13 amino acids. CDR1 and CDR2 from the germline V gene are SQVTM and ANQGSEA. In DNA, the CDR3 is TGCAGCGTTGAAGATCTCGGGGACGATGGCTACACCTTC. This sequence encodes CSVEDLGDDGYTF.

Ten or more counts support this clonotype. The V call is TRBV4-2, the J call TRBJ1-1, with D possibly matching TRBD1 (5 bases). V was trimmed by 1 base and J by 1 base, leaving 13 bases between them. Germline V CDR1 and CDR2: LGHNA, YNFKEQ. The CDR3 covers 16 residues. CDR3 in amino acids: CASSQVRGAANTEAFF. The CDR3 DNA reads TGTGCCAGCAGCCAAGTACGAGGGGCAGCGAACACTGAAGCTTTCTTT.

This clonotype occurred a few times. V and J are TRBV9 and TRBJ2-7; no clear D. This CDR3 region has 13 residues. Between the trimmed V and J ends, which lost 3 bases and 6 bases, there was a span of 13 bases. The germline V gene has CDR1 SGDLS and CDR2 YYNGEE. In DNA, the CDR3 is TGTGCCAGCAGCGATCAGGTAGGCGGCGAGCAGTACTTC. Its translation: CASSDQVGGEQYF.